This T cell receptor (beta chain) was captured in a study of a mutant IDH1 vaccine in newly diagnosed glioma. Study context: Visit V12 was at week 35; visit V13 was at week 47. Notes on the study in general: Pseudoprogression seemingly bore no relation to changes in top peripheral T cell clonotypes.

The CDR3 contains 15 residues. CDR1 and CDR2 (germline): MNHEY, SVGAGI. Trimming took 4 bases from V and 0 from J, leaving 11 bases between them. Time point defined: week 47, end of study. What each vaccine dose contained was 300 ug of mutant IDH1 20-mer peptide, accompanied by topical imiquimod. Details on this clone: The antigen is not known.

Clones were read by immunoSEQ multiplex PCR, and TCRdb kept only the in-frame ones, dropping some. Among tens of thousands of clones, roughly four fifths were seen once, and the ten largest hold about 3.2%. J is TRBJ2-3 and V is TRBV6-5; D is possibly TRBD1 (6 bases). This specimen was PBMCs, taken from a glioma patient whose treatment included an IDH1 peptide vaccine. The TCR comes from a woman aged 50 to 60 with glioma. The CDR3 DNA sequence: TGTGCCAGCAGTTCCACACAGGGTAGCACAGATACGCAGTATTTT. Protein product: CASSSTQGSTDTQYF.